The 25 T cell receptor beta chains given below trace back to one sample, sequenced in a study of CD4 T cells in relation to SARS-CoV-2 and coronaviruses. Sequencing used immunoSEQ multiplex PCR; TCRdb keeps in-frame clones, though not all of them. The sample includes approximately 36,000 clones, about 86% of them seen just once. The antigens of these receptors remain unknown. The sequenced material came from naive CD4+ T cells from PBMCs, cultured in vitro. Regarding subset: naive CD4+ T cells isolated by negative enrichment. The receptor set was obtained from an adult with COVID-19.

This clone has a handful of counts. The J gene is TRBJ2-1, the V gene TRBV3-1 (or the pseudogene TRBV3-2); 16 bases are a match to TRBD2. CDR1 and CDR2 (germline): LGHDT, YNNKEL (reference sequence). This CDR3 spans 20 amino acids. The V and J ends lost 1 base and 4 bases, in that order; junction bases with no gene match: 10. The CDR3 DNA is TGTGCCAGCAGCCAAGGATCCGGGACTAGCGGGAGGGCTCGTTACAATGAGCAGTTCTTC. This translates into CASSQGSGTSGRARYNEQFF.

This chain links TRBV7-9 with TRBJ2-1, with D uncertain. The CDR3 length is 16 residues. The V and J ends lost 6 bases and 2 bases respectively, with 17 bases between them. Germline CDR1 and CDR2: SEHNR and FQNEAQ (reference sequence). The CDR3 DNA is TGTGCCAGCAGGAGCAGGCCGGCAGGAACCTACAATGAGCAGTTCTTC. The encoded protein is CASRSRPAGTYNEQFF.

The genes are TRBV3-1 (or the pseudogene TRBV3-2) and TRBJ1-2, with D perhaps TRBD1 (6 bases). Trimming cost V 0 bases and J 6 bases, with 14 bases left between them. The CDR3 runs to 15 residues. Germline-derived CDR1 and CDR2 are LGHDT and YNNKEL (reference sequence). The CDR3 region has the DNA TGTGCCAGCAGCCAAGATTATTCACAGGGACATGGCTACACCTTC. It specifies CASSQDYSQGHGYTF.

The V gene is TRBV27, the J gene TRBJ2-7; D ambiguous. Germline V gene data show CDR1 as MNHEY and CDR2 as SMNVEV (reference sequence). This CDR3 region has 15 residues. Deletions cut 2 bases from V and 0 bases from J, with 11 bases between. The CDR3 reads CASSLAPGPSYEQYF. The DNA of the CDR3 is TGTGCCAGCAGTTTAGCTCCTGGCCCCTCCTACGAGCAGTACTTC.

There are a few counts of this clone. The rearrangement links TRBV6-1 to TRBJ1-5; no definite D call. There are 14 residues in the CDR3. CDR1 and CDR2 from the germline V gene are MNHNS and SASEGT. V was clipped by 1 base and J by 5 bases, with 9 bases between them. The CDR3 region is CASSEGPSYQPQHF. The CDR3 nucleotides are TGTGCCAGCAGTGAAGGACCTTCTTATCAGCCCCAGCATTTT.

The V and J genes are TRBV7-9 and TRBJ2-3; TRBD2 agrees at 10 bases. The CDR3 extends over 15 amino acids. V was clipped by 4 bases and J by 1 base; unmatched bases: 2. Germline V CDR1 and CDR2: SEHNR, FQNEAQ (reference sequence). CDR3 region: CASSSSGSGTDTQYF. The CDR3 DNA follows: TGTGCCAGCAGCTCTAGCGGGAGCGGCACAGATACGCAGTATTTT.

The chain joins TRBV6-5 to TRBJ2-2, with 11 bases aligning to TRBD2. This CDR3 comprises 15 residues. The V gene end was trimmed by 5 bases and the J gene end by 3 bases; junction bases not matched to a gene: 2. The germline gives CDR1 MNHEY, CDR2 SVGAGI. For the CDR3, the DNA is TGTGCCAGCAGTACTAGCGGGAGATACACCGGGGAGCTGTTTTTT. Its translation: CASSTSGRYTGELFF.

The chain recombines TRBV6-6 with TRBJ2-7, with 9 bases aligning to TRBD1. V shed 2 bases, J shed 4 bases, and the junction held 9 bases outside the gene matches. CDR3 length: 16 amino acids. Germline CDR1 MNHNY, CDR2 SVGAGI (reference sequence). The CDR3 spells CASSYTPGQGLYEQYF. The CDR3, as DNA: TGTGCCAGCAGTTACACCCCGGGACAGGGTCTTTACGAGCAGTACTTC.

This chain uses TRBV7-8 with TRBJ1-4, with D possibly matching TRBD1 (5 bases). Per the germline V gene, CDR1 is SGHVS and CDR2 is FQNEAQ. This CDR3 spans 16 amino acids. The germline V and J ends were trimmed by 5 bases and 3 bases, with 16 bases remaining between them. DNA for the CDR3: TGTGCCAGCAGCCCACGACCGACAGTTTCTAATGAAAAACTGTTTTTT. Its translation: CASSPRPTVSNEKLFF.

This clone was seen only once. The V and J genes are TRBV10-3 and TRBJ2-2; possibly TRBD1 or TRBD2 for D (5 bases each). CDR1 ENHRY and CDR2 SYGVKD come from the germline V gene. The CDR3 is made up of 15 amino acids. The V end was cut by 7 bases, the J end by 6 bases, with 18 bases between. The CDR3 protein is CAITGGPEVSGELFF. The CDR3 nucleotides read TGTGCCATCACTGGGGGTCCTGAGGTGTCCGGGGAGCTGTTTTTT.

The rearrangement uses TRBV27 and TRBJ1-6; tentative D call: TRBD1 (6 bases). The V end was cut by 5 bases, the J end by 7 bases, with 18 bases between. The CDR3 contains 16 residues. CDR1 and CDR2 (germline): MNHEY, SMNVEV (reference sequence). Written as DNA, the CDR3 is TGTGCCAGCAGTCCCGGCGGGGGGCCTGGGAATTCACCCCTCCACTTT. Protein product: CASSPGGGPGNSPLHF.

The chain links TRBV10-3 to TRBJ1-5; no clear D gene. The CDR3 loop spans 14 amino acids. The germline CDR1 and CDR2 sequences are ENHRY and SYGVKD. The germline V and J ends were trimmed by 6 bases and 6 bases, with 15 bases remaining between them. The CDR3 DNA is TGTGCCATCAGAGCCGACCGGGGTGGTCAGCCCCAGCATTTT. This codes for CAIRADRGGQPQHF.

The chain is built from TRBV7-2 and TRBJ2-5; D remains ambiguous. Trimming took 2 bases from V and 6 from J, leaving 10 bases between them. Germline CDR1 reads SGHTA; CDR2 reads FQGNSA. The CDR3 spans 13 residues. The CDR3 protein is CASSLSGRKTQYF. Written as DNA, the CDR3 is TGTGCCAGCAGCTTATCGGGTAGGAAGACCCAGTACTTC.

V is TRBV6-1 and J is TRBJ2-7, with D tentatively TRBD1 (5 bases). This CDR3 comprises 16 residues. Trimming left V 0 bases short and J 2 bases short, with 14 bases between. Germline CDR1 and CDR2: MNHNS and SASEGT. This chain's CDR3 is CASSEARTQPPYEQYF. The CDR3 nucleotides are TGTGCCAGCAGTGAAGCCCGGACACAGCCCCCCTACGAGCAGTACTTC.

The CDR3 is CASSLGGKSTDTQYF. In DNA form, the CDR3 reads TGTGCCAGCAGTTTAGGGGGGAAGAGCACAGATACGCAGTATTTT. This chain connects TRBV6-5 to TRBJ2-3; either TRBD1 or TRBD2 may fit D (6 bases each). The CDR3 loop spans 15 amino acids. Germline lookup yields CDR1 MNHEY and CDR2 SVGAGI. The V end was cut by 4 bases, the J end by 0 bases, with 11 bases between.

The rearrangement links TRBV15 to TRBJ1-6, with TRBD1 matching 7 bases. The junction had 9 bases not matched to a gene; V was cut back by 6 bases and J by 7 bases. The V gene's germline CDR1 is LNHNV and CDR2 YYDKDF (reference sequence). The CDR3 is 15 residues long. The CDR3: CATSFPPTGNSPLHF. The CDR3 coding sequence is TGTGCCACCAGTTTCCCTCCGACAGGGAATTCACCCCTCCACTTT.

V usage is TRBV7-3 and J usage is TRBJ2-5, with D uncertain. Germline CDR1 is SGHTA and CDR2 is FQGTGA. This CDR3 comprises 14 residues. V lost 2 bases and J 5 bases, leaving 12 bases between the germline ends. The CDR3 bases are TGTGCCAGCAGCTTAGGGCCATCTGGGGAGACCCAGTACTTC. Translation: CASSLGPSGETQYF.

This sequence joins TRBV5-6 and TRBJ2-5, with D perhaps matching TRBD2 (5 bases). Germline CDR1 and CDR2: SGHDT and YYEEEE. Trimming removed 4 bases from V and 2 bases from J, with 15 bases in between. This CDR3 comprises 15 residues. The CDR3 region has the DNA TGTGCCAGCAGCCTCCCGGGAACAGAGCAAGAGACCCAGTACTTC. This gives the protein CASSLPGTEQETQYF.

This clone appeared a few times. This chain joins TRBV2 and TRBJ1-4; 9 bases map to TRBD1. Per the germline V gene, CDR1 is SNHLY and CDR2 is FYNNEI. This CDR3 contains 16 residues. The J segment lost 8 bases and the V segment lost 5 bases, leaving 12 bases of the junction unmatched. CDR3 in DNA: TGTGCCAGCAGTCCGATTACCCGGGACAGGGACGAAAAACTGTTTTTT. Its protein product is CASSPITRDRDEKLFF.

The chain employs TRBV15 and TRBJ1-5; 7 positions match TRBD1. Losses at the gene ends were 2 bases for V and 6 bases for J; bases not matched to a gene: 7. Germline V gene sequence: CDR1 LNHNV, CDR2 YYDKDF (reference sequence). This CDR3 has 15 amino acids. As DNA, the CDR3 is TGTGCCACCAGCAGAAAGGGGGCGGCGGGTCAGCCCCAGCATTTT. The encoded protein is CATSRKGAAGQPQHF.

The V and J genes are TRBV28 and TRBJ1-1; 7 bases are shared with TRBD1. The junction had 11 bases not matched to a gene; V was cut back by 7 bases and J by 6 bases. This CDR3 has 14 residues. Germline-derived CDR1 and CDR2 are MDHEN and SYDVKM. The CDR3 reads CASNPNRDSPEAFF. CDR3 nucleotides: TGTGCCAGCAACCCTAACAGGGACAGCCCTGAAGCTTTCTTT.

V gene TRBV6-5 combines with J gene TRBJ2-7; D not resolved. Germline V CDR1 and CDR2: MNHEY, SVGAGI. This CDR3 region has 14 residues. V was trimmed by 6 bases and J by 1 base, leaving 13 bases between them. The CDR3 nucleotides read TGTGCCAGCAGCCGTACGGTGGTTTCCTACGAGCAGTACTTC. It translates to CASSRTVVSYEQYF.

The V and J genes are TRBV30 and TRBJ1-5; the match to TRBD1 covers 7 bases. The J segment lost 5 bases and the V segment lost 4 bases, leaving 14 bases of the junction unmatched. The CDR3 extends over 16 amino acids. Germline loops: CDR1 GTSNPN, CDR2 SVGIG (reference sequence). CDR3 protein: CAWTTAGGHPYQPQHF. The CDR3 region has the DNA TGTGCCTGGACCACAGCAGGGGGACATCCCTATCAGCCCCAGCATTTT.

V is TRBV3-1 (or the pseudogene TRBV3-2) and J is TRBJ2-3, with D hard to call. V was cut by 2 bases and J by 1 base, with 7 bases left in between. There are 14 residues in the CDR3. Germline CDR1 reads LGHDT; CDR2 reads YNNKEL (reference sequence). The CDR3 spells CASSQRSGTDTQYF. The CDR3 nucleotides are TGTGCCAGCAGCCAACGAAGCGGCACAGATACGCAGTATTTT.

The chain combines TRBV4-2 with TRBJ2-5; the match to TRBD2 covers 10 bases. The CDR3 has 16 residues. Germline assignment: CDR1 LGHNA and CDR2 YNFKEQ. Unmatched junction bases numbered 7, after V lost 3 bases and J lost 3 bases. CDR3 protein: CASSHAIAGGEETQYF. Written as DNA, the CDR3 is TGTGCCAGCAGCCACGCCATAGCGGGAGGCGAAGAGACCCAGTACTTC.